This T cell receptor (beta chain) was recovered during a study of shared clonotypes between healthy human individuals. At the level of the study: Every donor yielded three CD4 naive, three CD4 memory, two CD8 naive and one CD8 memory plate. Study-level results: Lower generation probabilities were found for non-shared clonotypes than for those shared by all four donors.

Germline V CDR1 and CDR2: LGHNA, YNFKEQ. The CDR3 totals 15 residues. The V and J ends lost 0 bases and 3 bases respectively, with 9 bases between them. Each subset's genomic DNA was shared equally among a number of immunoSEQ plates. Clones were sequenced by immunoSEQ multiplex PCR, and TCRdb holds only the in-frame ones, with some missing. The profile covers 550,000 to 850,000 clones, with under 80% appearing a single time and 1.5% to 2% taken by the ten largest. This clone turned up a few times. Its antigen remains unknown. The sequenced material came from memory CD4+ T cells sorted from blood. The subset here: CD45RA-negative fraction. This TCR derives from a woman in her 30s in good health. The rearrangement uses TRBV4-2 and TRBJ1-5; no firm D call. The CDR3 spells CASSQDIPINQPQHF. The CDR3 region has the DNA TGTGCCAGCAGCCAAGACATCCCCATCAATCAGCCCCAGCATTTT.